This record covers a single T cell receptor beta chain. The entry originates in a study of shared T cell receptors in the human thymus. Data came from immunoSEQ multiplex PCR; TCRdb stores just in-frame clones and leaves some out. The sample records some 700,000 clones, 70% to 90% being singletons. V trimming: 6 bases; J trimming: 4 bases; junction bases outside the gene matches: 14. CDR3 length: 16 residues. From germline, CDR1 is MNHNY and CDR2 SVGAGI (reference sequence). The same sample was also used in a study of human thymus T cells.

The sample consisted of thymocytes. The sequence came from a girl under three years old with a congenital heart defect. V is TRBV6-6 and J is TRBJ1-2, with 7 nucleotides matching TRBD1. The CDR3 reads CASSRQGVHQGYGYTF. The CDR3 nucleotides read TGTGCCAGCAGCAGACAGGGAGTCCACCAGGGCTATGGCTACACCTTC.